The next 20 T cell receptor beta chains were all read from a single sample in a study of T cell changes during pregnancy in multiple sclerosis. The data were produced by immunoSEQ multiplex PCR, yet TCRdb's version contains in-frame clones alone and is incomplete. The data show about 89,000 clones, with just over 90% seen just once and about 2% held by the top ten. Sequencing was performed on peripheral blood, taken after pregnancy. These receptor sequences come from a female donor in good health, enrolled as a control in a pregnancy study.

CDR3 bases: TGCGCCAGCAGCACAGGGCCGAGGACTGAAGCTTTCTTT. It codes for CASSTGPRTEAFF. V usage is TRBV10-1 and J usage is TRBJ1-1, with D possibly being TRBD1 (6 bases). Germline V lookup: CDR1 WNHNN, CDR2 SYGVQD (reference sequence). Trimming removed 6 bases from V and 5 bases from J, with 13 bases in between. CDR3 size: 13 residues.

The V and J genes are TRBV11-2 and TRBJ1-4; 8 bases are shared with TRBD1. Germline lookup yields CDR1 SGHAT and CDR2 FQNNGV. Germline trimming cut 5 bases from V and 7 bases from J; bases unmatched to any gene: 9. The CDR3 spans 15 residues. The CDR3 is CASSQETGESEKLFF. The CDR3 bases are TGTGCCAGCAGCCAAGAGACAGGGGAGAGTGAAAAACTGTTTTTT. Full variable domain (missing parts from reference TRBV11-2 and TRBJ1-4): EAGVAQSPRYKIIEKRQSVAFWCNPISGHATLYWYQQILGQGPKLLIQFQNNGVVDDSQLPKDRFSAERLKGVDSTLKIQPAKLEDSAVYLCASSQETGESEKLFFGSGTQLSVL.

The J gene is TRBJ2-3, the V gene TRBV7-8; possibly TRBD2 for D (6 bases). This CDR3 has 17 amino acids. V lost 3 bases, J lost 5 bases, and 21 bases lay in between. Germline assignment: CDR1 SGHVS and CDR2 FQNEAQ. Here the CDR3 reads CASSFTGTRRARDTQYF. In DNA form, the CDR3 reads TGTGCCAGCAGCTTCACCGGGACCCGGAGGGCGAGAGATACGCAGTATTTT.

V gene TRBV13 combines with J gene TRBJ2-3; a weak D match, TRBD1 (5 bases). V was trimmed by 1 base and J by 2 bases, leaving 16 bases between them. The CDR3 loop spans 17 amino acids. Germline V gene data show CDR1 as PRHDT and CDR2 as FYEKMQ (reference sequence). DNA of the CDR3: TGTGCCAGCAGCTTAGTCGGGTTGGGGCCGTCCACAGATACGCAGTATTTT. Amino acids: CASSLVGLGPSTDTQYF.

The chain couples TRBV6-4 to TRBJ2-7, with 9 bases identical to TRBD2. The CDR3 totals 16 residues. V lost 6 bases and J lost 2; bases outside the gene matches: 11. CDR1 is MRHNA and CDR2 is SNTAGT in the germline V gene. In nucleotides, the CDR3 is TGTGCCAGCAGCCAAACCCCTAGCGGGGAGACCTACGAGCAGTACTTC. It encodes CASSQTPSGETYEQYF.

The chain employs TRBV5-4 and TRBJ2-5; D remains ambiguous. The V gene's germline CDR1 is SGHNT and CDR2 YYREEE (reference sequence). This CDR3 contains 16 residues. Trimming took 0 bases from V and 5 from J, leaving 17 bases between them. The CDR3 protein is CASSLVSGGGWETQYF. CDR3 nucleotide sequence: TGTGCCAGCAGCTTGGTTTCGGGTGGTGGTTGGGAGACCCAGTACTTC.

CDR3 coding DNA: TGTGCCAGCAGCTCTTCGTCCGGGGGAGAGACCCAGTACTTC. Protein sequence: CASSSSSGGETQYF. This chain connects TRBV11-3 to TRBJ2-5; weak D call: TRBD2 (6 bases). V dropped 4 bases and J dropped 4 bases, with 13 bases sitting between them. CDR1 and CDR2 (germline): SGHNT, YENEEA. This CDR3 region has 14 residues.

The chain employs TRBV10-1 and TRBJ1-1; possible D gene TRBD1, 6 bases. The CDR3 has 17 residues. V lost 6 bases to trimming and J lost 1 base, with 21 bases between them. Germline V lookup: CDR1 WNHNN, CDR2 SYGVQD (reference sequence). DNA for the CDR3: TGCGCCAGCAGCCCGACAGGACGGCGCGTGTCGAACACTGAAGCTTTCTTT. Amino acids: CASSPTGRRVSNTEAFF.

V and J are TRBV6-1 and TRBJ2-5, with 7 bases that match TRBD1. The DNA end favors TRBJ2-7, so the J call may be wrong. The germline V gene has CDR1 MNHNS and CDR2 SASEGT. The CDR3 has 15 amino acids. CDR3 protein: CASSERQGMVYEQYF. In nucleotides, the CDR3 is TGTGCCAGCAGTGAGAGACAGGGAATGGTCTACGAGCAGTACTTC.

The rearrangement uses TRBV2 and TRBJ2-7; TRBD1 aligns across 10 bases. J gave up 6 bases and V 8 bases, and 10 bases lay outside the gene matches. This CDR3 region has 14 residues. Germline V CDR1 and CDR2: SNHLY, FYNNEI. CDR3 in amino acids: CASGWTGGSGEQYF. The CDR3 coding sequence is TGTGCCAGCGGATGGACAGGGGGTTCGGGCGAGCAGTACTTC.

The chain combines TRBV5-6 with TRBJ1-1, with 8 bases aligning to TRBD1. Losses at the gene ends were 7 bases for V and 5 bases for J; bases not matched to a gene: 10. The CDR3 contains 14 residues. Germline V gene lookup returns CDR1 SGHDT and CDR2 YYEEEE. The CDR3 nucleotides are TGTGCCAGCCGCCCCGGGACAGGTCATACTGAAGCTTTCTTT. Translating gives CASRPGTGHTEAFF. The entire variable domain, with the rest obtained from reference TRBV5-6 and TRBJ1-1, is as follows: DAGVTQSPTHLIKTRGQQVTLRCSPKSGHDTVSWYQQALGQGPQFIFQYYEEEERQRGNFPDRFSGHQFPNYSSELNVNALLLGDSALYLCASRPGTGHTEAFFGQGTRLTVV.

This sequence joins TRBV7-8 and TRBJ2-3; perhaps TRBD1 as D (5 bases). In germline, CDR1 is SGHVS, CDR2 FQNEAQ. The CDR3 consists of 15 residues. The V gene lost 1 base and the J gene lost 4 bases, with 12 bases spanning the gap. The CDR3 DNA follows: TGTGCCAGCAGCTTAGGTGGGGCCGTGGCAGATACGCAGTATTTT. Encoded protein: CASSLGGAVADTQYF.

DNA for the CDR3: TGCAGCGTCCTGACAGGGTCTGAGACCCAGTACTTC. Encoded protein: CSVLTGSETQYF. V gene TRBV29-1 combines with J gene TRBJ2-5, with 7 bases aligning to TRBD1. Germline V gene data show CDR1 as SQVTM and CDR2 as ANQGSEA. The CDR3 sequence is 12 residues long. Trimming removed 6 bases from V and 5 bases from J; junction bases left unmatched: 6.

This clone was observed a few times. V usage is TRBV19 and J usage is TRBJ2-5; 13 nucleotides match TRBD2. The length of the CDR3 is 15 residues. The trim removed 5 bases at V and 4 bases at J, leaving 4 bases unmatched. CDR1 LNHDA and CDR2 SQIVND come from the germline V gene (reference sequence). The CDR3 protein is CASSFRLAGGETQYF. In DNA form, the CDR3 reads TGTGCCAGTAGTTTCAGACTAGCGGGAGGAGAGACCCAGTACTTC. The entire variable domain, with the rest obtained from reference TRBV19 and TRBJ2-5, is as follows: DGGITQSPKYLFRKEGQNVTLSCEQNLNHDAMYWYRQDPGQGLRLIYYSQIVNDFQKGDIAEGYSVSREKKESFPLTVTSAQKNPTAFYLCASSFRLAGGETQYFGPGTRLLVL.

The chain uses TRBV2 and TRBJ2-7; TRBD1 aligns across 8 bases. CDR3 size: 15 residues. The germline gives CDR1 SNHLY, CDR2 FYNNEI. The V segment lost 7 bases and the J segment 1 base; nucleotides outside the gene matches: 9. Here the CDR3 DNA reads TGTGCCAGCACCCTTGACAGGGGACCTTCCTACGAGCAGTACTTC. Translation gives CASTLDRGPSYEQYF.

The chain uses TRBV7-9 and TRBJ1-5, with D unresolved. V was trimmed by 0 bases and J by 4 bases, leaving 4 bases between them. In germline, CDR1 is SEHNR, CDR2 FQNEAQ (reference sequence). CDR3 length: 13 residues. This chain's CDR3 is CASSLASNQPQHF. In DNA, the CDR3 is TGTGCCAGCAGCTTAGCATCAAATCAGCCCCAGCATTTT.

This clone was detected once. As DNA, the CDR3 is TGTGCCAGCAGCTTCCCGGACAGCTTTAAGTTCTTC. Amino acid sequence: CASSFPDSFKFF. The V call is TRBV5-5, the J call TRBJ2-1, with D possibly being TRBD1 (6 bases). The germline CDR1 and CDR2 sequences are SGHKS and YYEKEE (reference sequence). The V gene lost 2 bases and the J gene lost 14 bases, with 14 bases spanning the gap. CDR3 length: 12 amino acids.

This chain uses TRBV2 with TRBJ2-3, with 8 bases matching TRBD1. Germline V gene lookup returns CDR1 SNHLY and CDR2 FYNNEI. The CDR3 consists of 13 residues. Losses at the gene ends were 7 bases for V and 4 bases for J; bases not matched to a gene: 4. The CDR3 region is CASTGQGPDTQYF. CDR3 nucleotides: TGTGCCAGCACTGGACAGGGACCAGATACGCAGTATTTT.

The chain employs TRBV5-5 and TRBJ2-7; 7 nucleotides align to TRBD2. This CDR3 region has 14 residues. Germline V gene sequence: CDR1 SGHKS, CDR2 YYEKEE (reference sequence). With 4 bases clipped from V and 0 bases from J, the junction kept 4 bases outside the gene matches. The CDR3 is CASSPGGSSYEQYF. CDR3 coding DNA: TGTGCCAGCAGCCCGGGAGGAAGCTCCTACGAGCAGTACTTC.

J is TRBJ1-5 and V is TRBV10-3; D gene uncertain. Germline values: CDR1 ENHRY, CDR2 SYGVKD. CDR3 length: 13 residues. V was trimmed by 2 bases and J by 7 bases, leaving 9 bases between them. CDR3 in amino acids: CAISEAPRQPQHF. The CDR3 DNA follows: TGTGCCATCAGTGAGGCGCCCAGGCAGCCCCAGCATTTT.